Sequencing of this T cell receptor (beta chain) was carried out in a study of blood T cell repertoires in COVID-19. In germline, CDR1 is SGHTA, CDR2 FQGTGA. The ends lost 5 bases at V and 5 bases at J; junction bases unmatched: 6. The CDR3 contains 16 residues. Measured with immunoSEQ multiplex PCR; TCRdb has only the in-frame clones, and not every one. The top ten hold around 1.2% of the sample, which has 310,000 or so clones, over 70% seen once. The sequencing input was peripheral blood. The V gene is TRBV7-3, the J gene TRBJ2-3; 14 nucleotides agree with TRBD2. This TCR was sampled from a woman in her forties or fifties with acute or convalescent COVID-19. CDR3 DNA: TGTGCCAGCAGCCCCGGACTAGCGGGAGGTATAGATACGCAGTATTTT. Translating gives CASSPGLAGGIDTQYF.